The 2 T cell receptor beta chains reported below all come from one sample, sequenced in a study of blood T cell repertoires in COVID-19. Measured with immunoSEQ multiplex PCR; TCRdb has only the in-frame clones, and not every one. The sample holds about 130,000 clones, roughly four fifths seen once. Sequencing was performed on peripheral blood. The receptors were gathered from a man older than 75 with COVID-19, enrolled during active disease.

V usage is TRBV27 and J usage is TRBJ2-7, with TRBD2 identical over 10 bases. The CDR3 is 16 residues long. J gave up 5 bases and V 0 bases, and 7 bases lay outside the gene matches. CDR1 and CDR2 from the germline V gene are MNHEY and SMNVEV (reference sequence). The CDR3 loop reads CASSLSGGLANNEQYF. The CDR3 nucleotides read TGTGCCAGCAGTTTATCGGGGGGACTAGCGAACAACGAGCAGTACTTC.

CDR3 in amino acids: CATSDPVAVANTGELFF. The CDR3 bases are TGTGCCACCAGTGATCCGGTTGCGGTCGCGAACACCGGGGAGCTGTTTTTT. This chain links TRBV24-1 with TRBJ2-2; D is unresolved. The V gene's germline CDR1 is KGHDR and CDR2 SFDVKD. V lost 3 bases and J 0 bases, leaving 13 bases between the germline ends. The CDR3 sequence is 17 residues long.